This T cell receptor (beta chain) is drawn from a study of blood T cell repertoires in COVID-19. Across the whole study: The samples span acute and convalescent COVID-19 from the United States, Italy and Spain.

Regarding this clone: This same CDR3 is encoded by further DNA sequences in the sample.

V shed 4 bases and J shed 5 bases, with 5 bases lying between them. The CDR3 spans 10 residues. CDR1 and CDR2 (germline): SQVTM, ANQGSEA. Per the original methods: Estimated nucleated cell counts came from reference gene primer amplification. Data came from immunoSEQ multiplex PCR; TCRdb stores just in-frame clones and leaves some out. The V and J calls and clone size come from that table; D and trimming were worked out from the DNA. The data hold over 200,000 clones, with roughly 80% observed a single time. The chain employs TRBV29-1 and TRBJ2-5; D is unclear. The TCR sequence derives from an elderly woman with acute or convalescent COVID-19. The sequencing input was peripheral blood. CDR3 amino acids: CSVGAETQYF. DNA of the CDR3: TGCAGCGTTGGCGCGGAGACCCAGTACTTC.